The entry below describes one T cell receptor (beta chain). The entry originates in a study of blood T cell repertoires in COVID-19. Across the study: Researchers got acute and convalescent COVID-19 samples from the United States, Italy and Spain.

Cohorts were determined from participant-reported clinical history. The data were produced by immunoSEQ multiplex PCR, yet TCRdb's version contains in-frame clones alone and is incomplete. The sample lists 200,000 to 250,000 clones, about 86% occurring once. V was shortened by 6 bases and J by 5 bases, with 11 bases between the two germline ends. The CDR3 spans 13 residues. The clonotype comes from a woman in her thirties who had been exposed to COVID-19. The chain is built from TRBV12-3 or TRBV12-4 and TRBJ1-5, with D unresolved. The sequenced sample consisted of PBMCs or T cells enriched from blood (not recorded which). The CDR3 loop reads CASSLDIHQPQHF. The CDR3 DNA sequence: TGTGCCAGCAGCCTAGATATCCATCAGCCCCAGCATTTT.